A single sample is the source of the 8 T cell receptor beta chains below, sequenced in a study of blood T cell repertoires in COVID-19. The method was immunoSEQ multiplex PCR; TCRdb's version includes in-frame clones alone and lacks a portion of them. The sample holds about 340,000 clones; 80% to 90% are singletons and the top ten take less than 9%. The sequenced material came from peripheral blood. Source of these receptors: a woman aged 60-75 years with COVID-19, enrolled during active disease.

This chain uses TRBV9 with TRBJ2-2; D not resolved. The CDR3 totals 15 residues. Germline V gene lookup returns CDR1 SGDLS and CDR2 YYNGEE. The germline V and J ends were trimmed by 0 bases and 1 base, with 7 bases remaining between them. CDR3 protein: CASSVVPGNTGELFF. CDR3 DNA: TGTGCCAGCAGCGTAGTCCCAGGGAACACCGGGGAGCTGTTTTTT.

CDR3 in amino acids: CAWRGAGETQYF. The CDR3 region has the DNA TGTGCCTGGAGGGGGGCTGGAGAGACCCAGTACTTC. The chain uses TRBV30 and TRBJ2-5; maybe TRBD1 (6 bases). CDR1 GTSNPN and CDR2 SVGIG come from the germline V gene (reference sequence). Trimming cost V 3 bases and J 4 bases, with 9 bases left between them. The CDR3 has 12 amino acids.

As DNA, the CDR3 is TGTGCCAGCAGGGAGAACAATCAGCCCCAGCATTTT. Amino acids: CASRENNQPQHF. The V call is TRBV2, the J call TRBJ1-5, with unresolved D. The germline V gene encodes CDR1 SNHLY and CDR2 FYNNEI. This CDR3 spans 12 amino acids. Trimming shortened V by 6 bases and J by 3 bases, and 6 bases separated the two germline ends.

The chain employs TRBV11-3 and TRBJ2-3, with D perhaps TRBD2 (5 bases). This CDR3 comprises 12 residues. Looked up from germline, CDR1 is SGHNT and CDR2 is YENEEA. Deletions cut 3 bases from V and 6 bases from J, with 7 bases between. The CDR3 sequence is CASSFWTDTQYF. The CDR3 bases are TGTGCCAGCAGCTTTTGGACTGATACGCAGTATTTT.

In its sample, this clone was seen once. The chain uses TRBV6-6 and TRBJ2-1; TRBD1 aligns across 7 bases. Losses at the gene ends were 5 bases for V and 3 bases for J; bases not matched to a gene: 1. The CDR3 length is 13 residues. CDR1 and CDR2 (germline): MNHNY, SVGAGI (reference sequence). DNA for the CDR3: TGTGCCAGCAGTAGGGACAGCTACAATGAGCAGTTCTTC. This sequence encodes CASSRDSYNEQFF.

This sequence joins TRBV12-5 and TRBJ1-1; the D is unclear. Germline V gene lookup returns CDR1 LGHNT and CDR2 FRNRAP. Deletions cut 0 bases from V and 8 bases from J, with 4 bases between. The CDR3 covers 11 residues. The CDR3, as DNA: TGTGCTAGTGGTTTGGTACGGGAAGCTTTCTTT. Protein sequence: CASGLVREAFF.

This CDR3 reads CASSSLGSGYTF. The CDR3 nucleotides read TGTGCCAGCAGCTCTCTCGGGAGCGGCTACACCTTC. The J gene is TRBJ1-2, the V gene TRBV14; the D is unclear. This CDR3 comprises 12 residues. Trimming took off 5 bases at V and 8 bases at J, with 12 bases between the two ends. The V gene's germline CDR1 is SGHDN and CDR2 FVKESK. The full variable domain, in which reference TRBV14 and TRBJ1-2 provide the parts outside the CDR3, is EAGVTQFPSHSVIEKGQTVTLRCDPISGHDNLYWYRRVMGKEIKFLLHFVKESKQDESGMPNNRFLAERTGGTYSTLKVQPAELEDSGVYFCASSSLGSGYTFGSGTRLTVV.

Comment on this clone: Its ends do not fully match the called genes, so a read error is possible. The CDR3 DNA sequence: TGTGCCAGCTCACCCATAAGACAGCCAGACCCTGGACCGACGTTC. Encoded protein: CASSPIRQPDPGPTF. This rearrangement joins TRBV18 to TRBJ1-2; the D gene is possibly TRBD1 (5 bases). The CDR3 covers 15 residues. In germline, CDR1 is KGHSH, CDR2 LQKENI.